This is a list of T cell receptor beta chains from one sample in a study of regulatory T cells in long-lasting Graves disease. TCRdb reprocessed the multiplex PCR reads with MiXCR, giving one entry per CDR3 protein. This table holds 450,000 to 600,000 distinct CDR3 sequences, roughly 16% found once. A further study also used this sample, focusing on T cells in Graves' hyperthyroidism and ophthalmopathy.

Source: peripheral blood mononuclear cells (PBMCs), taken at new diagnosis, from a patient treated with antithyroid drugs. The receptors stem from a man aged 35-49 years with Graves disease. The CDR3 runs from the conserved cysteine through the conserved F or W.

v_gene	j_gene	CDR3aa
TRBV9	TRBJ2-7	CASSVGLRDHDEQYF
TRBV12-3/TRBV12-4	TRBJ2-5	CASSHGTERETQYF
TRBV11-3	TRBJ2-1	CASSLVGSSAHNEQFF
TRBV20-1	TRBJ1-5	CSARKDFSSQPQHF
TRBV6-5	TRBJ1-6	CASSYSPWSPLHF
TRBV28	TRBJ2-5	CASSSGPGRETQYF
TRBV13	TRBJ2-5	CASSFRQGMDPSETQYF
TRBV28	TRBJ2-1	CASRTGQGIYNEQFF
TRBV19	TRBJ1-5	CASGDIGYGSNQPQHF
TRBV11-2	TRBJ2-7	CASSLVQGPSYEQYF
TRBV27	TRBJ2-1	CASSPQRGGGRGQFF
TRBV20-1	TRBJ2-1	CSARGGEYNEQFF
TRBV3-1	TRBJ1-1	CASSPRVGTEAFF
TRBV19	TRBJ1-6	CASSTQGGNSPLHF
TRBV19	TRBJ2-5	CASSIQGGQETQYF
TRBV3-1	TRBJ2-5	CASRPGSEETQYF
TRBV12-3/TRBV12-4	TRBJ2-7	CASSNRGAGVFNEQYF
TRBV11-3	TRBJ1-4	CASKAAAGEKLFF
TRBV13	TRBJ2-6	CASSRGQGGSNVLTF
TRBV24-1	TRBJ2-7	CATSDSWVAGEQYF
TRBV7-6	TRBJ2-2	CASSFTAGGVGELFF
TRBV27	TRBJ2-7	CASSYYAEAYEQYF
TRBV6-9	TRBJ2-1	CVSSPLAGTFYNEQFF
TRBV3-1	TRBJ1-2	CASSHSNRAGYGYTF
TRBV20-1	TRBJ1-2	CSASRQGGDGYTF
TRBV28	TRBJ1-2	CASSFSHSNYGYTF
TRBV12-3/TRBV12-4	TRBJ2-1	CASSFIQEYNEQFF
TRBV3-1	TRBJ1-1	CASTKNWGDTEAFF
TRBV6-1	TRBJ2-7	CASNTPSGSSYEQYF
TRBV2	TRBJ2-3	CASITTTDRSTDTQYF
TRBV29-1	TRBJ2-1	CSDRRDSIYEQFF
TRBV20-1	TRBJ2-3	CSFRGGRAQDTQYF